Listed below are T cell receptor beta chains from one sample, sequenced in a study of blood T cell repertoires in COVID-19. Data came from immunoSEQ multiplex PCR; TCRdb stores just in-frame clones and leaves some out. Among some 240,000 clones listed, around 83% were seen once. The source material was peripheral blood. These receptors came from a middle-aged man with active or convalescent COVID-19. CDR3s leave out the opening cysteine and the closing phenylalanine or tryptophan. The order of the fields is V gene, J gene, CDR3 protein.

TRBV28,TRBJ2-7,ASSYDQPGSYEQY
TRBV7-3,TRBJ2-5,ASSSQVRETQY
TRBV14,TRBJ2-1,ASSQVRSYNEQF
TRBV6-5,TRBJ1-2,ASSTRQTNYGYT
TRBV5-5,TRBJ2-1,ASRQGNEQF
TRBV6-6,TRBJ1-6,ASSPDRGVHSPLH
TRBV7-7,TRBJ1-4,ASSTYRGRKEKLF
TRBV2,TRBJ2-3,ASSDWDRGTDTQY
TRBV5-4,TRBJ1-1,ASSLGPSSKAF
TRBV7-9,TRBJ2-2,ASSSGTGVTGELF
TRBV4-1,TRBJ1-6,ASSQVLAQAHSPLH
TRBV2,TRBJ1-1,ASSEDPQGEAF
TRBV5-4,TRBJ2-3,ASSLGTGVSTDTQY
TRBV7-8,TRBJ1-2,ASSLAQGITYGYT
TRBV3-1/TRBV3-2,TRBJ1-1,ASSQEPTGTVMNTEAF
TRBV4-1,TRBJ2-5,ASSQVPLSGRETQY
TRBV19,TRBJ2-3,ASSPLPRRLPTDTQY
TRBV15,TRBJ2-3,ATSRDLQGPDTQY
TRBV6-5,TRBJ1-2,ASSYSYRVIEGYT
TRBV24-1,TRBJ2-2,ATSHKTRENTGELF
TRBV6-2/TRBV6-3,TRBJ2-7,ASSLPPGGGYEQY
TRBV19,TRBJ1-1,ASSRQGVDTEAF
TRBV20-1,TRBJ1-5,SASAVSGSNQPQH
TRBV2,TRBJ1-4,ASSEMASNEKLF
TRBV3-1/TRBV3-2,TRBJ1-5,ASSQGGGRQPQH
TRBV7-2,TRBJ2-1,ASSARGDPYNEQF
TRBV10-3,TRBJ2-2,AISEGQGVGNGELF
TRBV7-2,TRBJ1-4,ASSSGQDLEKLF
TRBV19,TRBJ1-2,ASEDPGRPYRGYT
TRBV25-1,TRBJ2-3,ASSPPKGLAASTDTQY
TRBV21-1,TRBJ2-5,ASSKERDRGGFGQETQY
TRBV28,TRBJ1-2,ASSLEGRYYGYT
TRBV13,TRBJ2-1,ASTPTGISYNEQF
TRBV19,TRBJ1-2,ASSRVGYGYT
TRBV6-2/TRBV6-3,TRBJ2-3,ASSSTGPTDTQY
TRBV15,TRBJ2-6,ATHLRGSGANVLT
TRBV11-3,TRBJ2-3,ASSFGLAHTDTQY
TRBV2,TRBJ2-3,ARAGSSGGAEANTQY
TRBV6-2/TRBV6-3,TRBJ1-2,ASSMQGSPYGYT
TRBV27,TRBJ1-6,ASSFLDRGYSPLH